The source of this T cell receptor beta chain is a study of vaccination and CD4 T cells after COVID-19. This clonotype showed up just a few times. Its antigen is undetermined. As for treatment: approximately nine-day PBMC culture with coronavirus spike peptide pools or control peptides (ViraFEST assay). V lost 4 bases and J lost 7, with 22 bases in between. This CDR3 is 17 amino acids long. CDR1 and CDR2 (germline): KGHDR, SFDVKD. At the Johns Hopkins FTIC core, DNA taken from cultured CD4+ T cells was sequenced by way of the Oncomine TCR Beta short-read assay. Via MiXCR, TCRdb re-called the PCR reads, giving one row per CDR3 protein. The sample consists of about 23,000 distinct CDR3 sequences, roughly 44% of them appearing once.

The source is a human donor who received a COVID-19 vaccine. Sequenced here: CD4+ T cells from blood, cultured in vitro, sampled before SARS-CoV-2 vaccination. The rearrangement uses TRBV24-1 and TRBJ1-5, with unresolved D. CDR3 amino acids: CATSDSGRRAGRQPQHF. CDR3 DNA sequence: TGTGCCACCAGTGACTCAGGACGGAGGGCCGGAAGACAGCCCCAGCATTTT.